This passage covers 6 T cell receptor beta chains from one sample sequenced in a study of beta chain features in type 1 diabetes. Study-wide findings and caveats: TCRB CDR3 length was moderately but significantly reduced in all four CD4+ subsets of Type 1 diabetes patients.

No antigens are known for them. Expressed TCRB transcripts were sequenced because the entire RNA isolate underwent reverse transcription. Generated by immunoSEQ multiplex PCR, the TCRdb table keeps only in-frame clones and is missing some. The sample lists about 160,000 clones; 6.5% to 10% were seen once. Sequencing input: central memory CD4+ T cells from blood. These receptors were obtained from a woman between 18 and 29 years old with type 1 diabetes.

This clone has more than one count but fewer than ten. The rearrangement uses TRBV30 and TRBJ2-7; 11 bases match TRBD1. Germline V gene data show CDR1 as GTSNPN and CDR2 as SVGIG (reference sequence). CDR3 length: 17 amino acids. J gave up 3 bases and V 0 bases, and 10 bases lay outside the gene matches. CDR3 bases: TGTGCCTGGAGTGTACGGAGGGGGACAGGGGGATTCTACGAGCAGTACTTC. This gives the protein CAWSVRRGTGGFYEQYF.

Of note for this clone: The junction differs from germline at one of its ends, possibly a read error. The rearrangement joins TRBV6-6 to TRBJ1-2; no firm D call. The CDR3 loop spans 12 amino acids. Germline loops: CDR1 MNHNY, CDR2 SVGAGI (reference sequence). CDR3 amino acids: CAISETLYGYTF. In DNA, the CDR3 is TGTGCCATCAGTGAGACACTGTATGGCTACACCTTC.

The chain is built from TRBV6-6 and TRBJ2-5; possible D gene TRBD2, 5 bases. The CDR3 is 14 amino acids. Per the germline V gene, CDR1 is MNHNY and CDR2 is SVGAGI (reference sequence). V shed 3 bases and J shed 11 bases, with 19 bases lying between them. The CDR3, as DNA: TGTGCCAGCAGTTATCCCGGGCCCACGAGGAGGCAGTACTTC. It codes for CASSYPGPTRRQYF.

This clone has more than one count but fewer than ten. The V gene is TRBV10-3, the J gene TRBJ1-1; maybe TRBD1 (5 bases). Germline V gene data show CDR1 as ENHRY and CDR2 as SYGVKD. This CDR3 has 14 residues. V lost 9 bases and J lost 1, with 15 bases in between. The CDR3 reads CAMRGEVKNTEAFF. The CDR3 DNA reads TGTGCCATGCGAGGGGAGGTGAAGAACACTGAAGCTTTCTTT.

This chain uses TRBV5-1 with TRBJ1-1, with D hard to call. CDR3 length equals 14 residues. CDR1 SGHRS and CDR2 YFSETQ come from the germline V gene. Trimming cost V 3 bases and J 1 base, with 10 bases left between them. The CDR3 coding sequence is TGCGCCAGCAGCTCGGGGTGGGGGAACACTGAAGCTTTCTTT. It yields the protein CASSSGWGNTEAFF. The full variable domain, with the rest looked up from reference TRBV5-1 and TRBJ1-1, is KAGVTQTPRYLIKTRGQQVTLSCSPISGHRSVSWYQQTPGQGLQFLFEYFSETQRNKGNFPGRFSGRQFSNSRSEMNVSTLELGDSALYLCASSSGWGNTEAFFGQGTRLTVV.

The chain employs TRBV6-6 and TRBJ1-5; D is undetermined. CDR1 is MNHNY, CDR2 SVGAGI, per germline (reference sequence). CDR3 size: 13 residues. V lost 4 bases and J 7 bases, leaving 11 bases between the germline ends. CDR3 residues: CASSSQDGQPQHF. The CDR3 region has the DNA TGTGCCAGCAGTTCCCAGGATGGGCAGCCCCAGCATTTT.